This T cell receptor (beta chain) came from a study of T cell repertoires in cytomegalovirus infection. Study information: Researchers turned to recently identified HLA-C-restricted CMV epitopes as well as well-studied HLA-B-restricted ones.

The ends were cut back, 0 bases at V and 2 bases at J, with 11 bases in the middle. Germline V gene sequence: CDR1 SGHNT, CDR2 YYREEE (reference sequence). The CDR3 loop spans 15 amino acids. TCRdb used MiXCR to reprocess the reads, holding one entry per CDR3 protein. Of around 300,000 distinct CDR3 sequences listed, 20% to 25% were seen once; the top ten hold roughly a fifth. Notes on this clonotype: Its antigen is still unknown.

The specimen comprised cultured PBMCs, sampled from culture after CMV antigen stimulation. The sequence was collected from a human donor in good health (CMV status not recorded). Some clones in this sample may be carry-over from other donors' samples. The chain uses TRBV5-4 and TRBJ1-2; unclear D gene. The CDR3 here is CASSLVGRVNYGYTF. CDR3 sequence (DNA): TGTGCCAGCAGCTTGGTCGGCAGAGTAAACTATGGCTACACCTTC.